The sequence of this TCR beta chain was determined in a study of blood T cells in healthy people across ages (dated by TCRdb to the mid-2010s). The study in broad terms: In model experiments, roughly one uniquely barcoded TCR beta cDNA molecule per two T cells was captured by template switching. To avoid experimental bias, donors of different ages were randomly spread across the sequencing lanes. The donors were divided into four age groups: young (average around 16 years), middle-aged (roughly 42), aged (around 67) and long-lived (around 87). Age-related changes in TCR beta repertoire diversity were measured in the study by deep sequencing normalized with unique cDNA molecular identifiers. Two additional independent replicas of 1 million unique cDNA reads from the same blood draw were analyzed for two donors (one aged 18 to 29 and one aged 80 or older). Here is what the overall study found, with its caveats: Observed TCR beta diversity correlated strongly with the percentage of naive T cells measured by flow cytometry. Compared with the aged group, more naive CD4+ T cells, fewer expanded clones and increased TCR diversity were shown by the long-lived group, suggesting age selection. Observed TCR beta diversity per million T cells fell roughly linearly with age, and a significant reduction was already apparent by age around 44. Because the CMV infection status of the donors was unknown, age-related changes in expanded clonotypes may potentially have been confounded. Total diversity estimates from one million sequenced T cells were considered lower bounds and underestimates. Conclusive comparison of naive and antigen-experienced compartments was prevented by the profiling of bulk unsorted PBMCs.

This clonotype has just a few counts. Its binding antigen is unknown. No quality values exist for individual bases; no much larger clone is one base distant. Including the terminal cysteine and phenylalanine, the CDR3 comprises 13 residues. Just the 39-base CDR3 DNA is kept, in frame starting at base 1. The donors were some 36 Caucasian individuals from Russia, aged 6 to 90 years, who were systemically healthy. Roughly 10 milliliters of peripheral blood were drawn from each donor into EDTA-treated Vacutainer tubes. Ficoll-Paque density-gradient centrifugation was used to isolate PBMCs, with at least 7 million obtained per sample. Trizol reagent was used to extract total RNA from PBMCs, with at least 5.5 micrograms per sample. The percentages of naive CD45RAhigh/CD27high T cells were determined by flow cytometry on a PBMC aliquot from every donor. Library preparation employed 5' RACE. Sequencing was performed on an Illumina HiSeq 2500. The second PCR ran for about 6 to 12 cycles and used a J-beta primer mix along with a sample-barcoded 5' primer. A unique molecular identifier was introduced onto each TCR beta cDNA molecule by a template-switch 5' adaptor carrying 12 random nucleotides. Each sample yielded at least 2.5 million CDR3-containing paired-end reads. The Mint cDNA synthesis kit, primed by a TRBC-specific oligonucleotide, was used to synthesize first-strand cDNA from all RNA. All cDNA was treated with uracil-DNA glycosylase and then went through a first 18-cycle PCR with the universal primers M1SS and BC2_uni_R. In the paper's pipeline: Normalization of each sample was performed by random selection of 1 million high-quality reads, each carrying a distinct molecular identifier. Reads sharing molecular identifiers were discarded rather than binned into consensus sequences. MiTCR, with a Q25 quality threshold and the strictest error-elimination algorithm, was used for CDR3 identification, clonotype clustering and error correction. A nonparametric unseen species model with Euler transformation was used to estimate lower-bound total TCR beta diversity. Clones were called with MiXCR by TCRdb after fastp trimmed the public reads at Q25, and only in-frame beta chains were retained. Each entry is one CDR3 protein sequence, shown with its most common DNA and genes. The authors' filters were not applied to this entry. The sample profile shows approximately 850,000 distinct CDR3 sequences; roughly 64% of them were found once. The ten largest account for about 20% of the sample.

The chain links TRBV21-1 with TRBJ2-5; no DNA check was done on the table's D call, TRBD1. With the DNA end fitting TRBJ2-7 better, the J assignment may be wrong. TRBV21-1 is described as a pseudogene. The TCR comes from a man under 40 in good health. The sequenced sample was blood. The CDR3 sequence is CASSKGPGNEQYF. In nucleotide form, the sequence is TGTGCCAGCAGCAAAGGCCCAGGGAACGAGCAGTACTTC.